This T cell receptor beta chain originates from a study of blood T cell repertoires in COVID-19. As for the study in general: The origin of the acute and convalescent COVID-19 samples was the United States, Italy and Spain.

The data were produced by immunoSEQ multiplex PCR, yet TCRdb's version contains in-frame clones alone and is incomplete. The data hold 100,000 to 150,000 clones, with 86% observed a single time. The CDR3 contains 15 residues. Germline-derived CDR1 and CDR2 are SGHRS and YFSETQ. The ends were cut back, 4 bases at V and 2 bases at J, with 14 bases in the middle. This sequence originates from an older woman with COVID-19, enrolled during active disease. The V call is TRBV5-1, the J call TRBJ2-3; possibly TRBD2 for D (6 bases). Sequenced sample: peripheral blood. The CDR3 nucleotides are TGCGCCAGCAGCCCCTGGAGCGGGCTCACAGATACGCAGTATTTT. This translates into CASSPWSGLTDTQYF.